Shown below are 19 T cell receptor beta chains from a single sample sequenced in a study of CD8 T cells in ankylosing spondylitis. One entry per CDR3 protein, called by TCRdb with MiXCR from the 5' RACE reads. Among roughly 160,000 distinct CDR3 sequences listed, approximately 9.9% were seen once. The sequencing input was blood, either unsorted or a sorted T cell fraction (not recorded which). These receptors originate from a female donor with ankylosing spondylitis or in good health (not recorded which).

This clonotype showed up just a few times. The chain links TRBV7-1 to TRBJ2-5; TRBD1 might be the D (8 bases). TRBV7-1 is noted as an ORF with a role that remains uncertain. The CDR3 has 21 residues. The V and J ends lost 5 bases and 3 bases respectively, with 34 bases between them. CDR3 DNA: TGTGCCAGCAGCACCCTCAGGGGGGGGACAGGTTGGAACTGCTCCAAAGAGACCCAGTACTTC. This encodes CASSTLRGGTGWNCSKETQYF.

This chain uses TRBV24-1 with TRBJ2-3, with unresolved D. Germline V CDR1 and CDR2: KGHDR, SFDVKD. This CDR3 is 12 amino acids long. Between the trimmed V and J ends, which lost 9 bases and 1 base, there was a span of 7 bases. The CDR3 here is CATGRGTDTQYF. The CDR3 DNA reads as TGTGCCACCGGAAGGGGCACAGATACGCAGTATTTT.

The rearrangement links TRBV19 to TRBJ1-5; no clear D. The CDR3 is made up of 15 amino acids. The ends were cut back, 6 bases at V and 0 bases at J, with 12 bases in the middle. CDR1 is LNHDA, CDR2 SQIVND, per germline (reference sequence). DNA for the CDR3: TGTGCCAGTAGAATGACGGCGTATAGCAATCAGCCCCAGCATTTT. Protein: CASRMTAYSNQPQHF.

This clonotype was counted ten times or more. V gene TRBV11-2 combines with J gene TRBJ2-5, with D unresolved. The CDR3 is 13 residues long. The V and J ends lost 7 bases and 1 base respectively, with 10 bases between them. Per germline, CDR1 SGHAT and CDR2 FQNNGV. CDR3 in amino acids: CASKRTFQETQYF. DNA of the CDR3: TGTGCCAGCAAAAGGACCTTCCAAGAGACCCAGTACTTC.

This rearrangement joins TRBV4-1 to TRBJ2-7; the D is unclear. This CDR3 has 16 amino acids. The germline CDR1 and CDR2 sequences are MGHRA and YSYEKL. Trimming stripped 0 bases from V and 9 bases from J, with 21 bases between. The CDR3 DNA reads as TGCGCCAGCAGCCAAGAGGCTCTGCCGGTTCCTAGTGGGCAGTACTTC. This codes for CASSQEALPVPSGQYF.

The sample holds a few counts of this clonotype. The chain uses TRBV28 and TRBJ1-5; D is undetermined. V lost 3 bases and J lost 4, with 1 base in between. The CDR3 totals 11 residues. Germline loops: CDR1 MDHEN, CDR2 SYDVKM. The CDR3 DNA is TGTGCCAGCAGTTTTAATCAGCCCCAGCATTTT. Translated, it gives CASSFNQPQHF.

The chain joins TRBV7-9 to TRBJ2-5; no firm D call. V was trimmed by 1 base and J by 5 bases, leaving 5 bases between them. CDR3 length: 12 amino acids. The germline CDR1 and CDR2 sequences are SEHNR and FQNEAQ (reference sequence). As DNA, the CDR3 is TGTGCCAGCAGCTTAGTCGAGGAGACCCAGTACTTC. Its protein is CASSLVEETQYF.

This clonotype was seen a handful of times. The genes are TRBV11-2 and TRBJ1-3; D perhaps matches TRBD1 (6 bases). This CDR3 has 17 residues. CDR1 is SGHAT and CDR2 is FQNNGV in the germline V gene. The ends were cut back, 5 bases at V and 0 bases at J, with 17 bases in the middle. This CDR3 reads CASSPAGRGNSGNTIYF. The CDR3 DNA reads TGTGCCAGCAGCCCCGCGGGAAGGGGGAACTCTGGAAACACCATATATTTT. The full variable domain, rest sourced from reference TRBV11-2 and TRBJ1-3, is EAGVAQSPRYKIIEKRQSVAFWCNPISGHATLYWYQQILGQGPKLLIQFQNNGVVDDSQLPKDRFSAERLKGVDSTLKIQPAKLEDSAVYLCASSPAGRGNSGNTIYFGEGSWLTVV.

This clonotype occurred a few times. The chain combines TRBV27 with TRBJ1-5, with TRBD1 identical over 8 bases. The CDR3 spans 16 residues. J gave up 4 bases and V 4 bases, and 9 bases lay outside the gene matches. Germline V gives CDR1 MNHEY, CDR2 SMNVEV (reference sequence). Here the CDR3 reads CASSSTYRDRNQPQHF. DNA of the CDR3: TGTGCCAGCAGTTCAACCTACCGGGACAGGAATCAGCCCCAGCATTTT.

This clonotype occurred many times. This sequence joins TRBV7-9 and TRBJ1-6; no reliable D call. V was pared by 1 base and J by 8 bases, with 3 bases between. The CDR3 runs to 12 residues. CDR1 is SEHNR and CDR2 is FQNEAQ in the germline V gene (reference sequence). The CDR3 is CASSLDDSPLHF. The CDR3 coding sequence is TGTGCCAGCAGCTTAGACGATTCACCCCTCCACTTT.

In its sample, this clonotype was seen a few times. V and J are TRBV20-1 and TRBJ2-1; perhaps TRBD2 as D (6 bases). The CDR3 is 15 amino acids. Germline values: CDR1 DFQATT, CDR2 SNEGSKA (reference sequence). The V end lost 0 bases, the J end lost 4 bases, and 13 bases lay between the germline ends. The CDR3 DNA follows: TGCAGTGCTAGAGATAGTGAGCGGGCGTACAATGAGCAGTTCTTC. It codes for CSARDSERAYNEQFF.

The chain employs TRBV27 and TRBJ2-7, with TRBD2 matching over 12 bases. The CDR3 length is 15 residues. Germline loops: CDR1 MNHEY, CDR2 SMNVEV (reference sequence). J was trimmed by 4 bases and V by 5 bases; bases with no gene match: 6. CDR3 protein: CASSLLAGGFYEQYF. In DNA, the CDR3 is TGTGCCAGCAGTCTACTAGCGGGAGGCTTTTACGAGCAGTACTTC.

The chain has TRBV4-3 and TRBJ1-1; TRBD1 agrees at 11 bases. V trimming: 3 bases; J trimming: 4 bases; junction bases outside the gene matches: 1. CDR3 size: 14 residues. CDR1 LGHNA and CDR2 YSLEER come from the germline V gene. DNA for the CDR3: TGCGCCAGCAGCCATGGGACAGGGGGCACTGAAGCTTTCTTT. Its protein is CASSHGTGGTEAFF.

V usage is TRBV7-9 and J usage is TRBJ2-2; possibly TRBD1 for D (5 bases). The germline CDR1 and CDR2 sequences are SEHNR and FQNEAQ (reference sequence). The V end was cut by 3 bases, the J end by 7 bases, with 12 bases between. The CDR3 length is 14 residues. The CDR3 DNA reads as TGTGCCAGCAGCTTGGGGCGAGGTGGCGGGGAGCTGTTTTTT. Translated, it gives CASSLGRGGGELFF.

This clonotype showed up many times. This chain links TRBV12-3 or TRBV12-4 with TRBJ2-1, with D possibly matching TRBD1 (6 bases). Trimming cost V 7 bases and J 1 base, with 11 bases left between them. This CDR3 contains 14 residues. The DNA of the CDR3 is TGTGCCAGCACCCTAGGGGGATCCTACAATGAGCAGTTCTTC. As protein: CASTLGGSYNEQFF.

The V and J genes are TRBV28 and TRBJ2-3; D not resolved. Germline CDR1 is MDHEN and CDR2 is SYDVKM. The germline V and J ends were trimmed by 3 bases and 2 bases, with 21 bases remaining between them. CDR3 length: 18 amino acids. CDR3 loop: CASSFRTWRLPPTDTQYF. CDR3 in DNA: TGTGCCAGCAGTTTTCGAACGTGGCGGCTCCCCCCCACAGATACGCAGTATTTT.

This clonotype has a count of ten or more. The V gene is TRBV24-1, the J gene TRBJ2-1; D unresolved. The V and J ends lost 0 bases and 8 bases respectively, with 7 bases between them. Germline lookup yields CDR1 KGHDR and CDR2 SFDVKD. The CDR3 has 13 residues. The CDR3 protein is CATSDLPWDEQFF. Written as DNA, the CDR3 is TGTGCCACCAGTGATTTGCCATGGGATGAGCAGTTCTTC.

This clonotype was found a few times. The chain joins TRBV4-1 to TRBJ2-2; D remains ambiguous. Germline CDR1 MGHRA, CDR2 YSYEKL. V was shortened by 1 base and J by 3 bases, with 9 bases between the two germline ends. This CDR3 region has 15 residues. The CDR3 loop reads CASSQVVRDTGELFF. The CDR3 DNA reads as TGCGCCAGCAGCCAAGTCGTCCGAGACACCGGGGAGCTGTTTTTT.

The CDR3 is CASSSIMTGNEQFF. The CDR3 DNA sequence: TGTGCCAGCAGCTCGATCATGACTGGCAATGAGCAGTTCTTC. The V call is TRBV7-2, the J call TRBJ2-1; unclear D gene. Germline lookup yields CDR1 SGHTA and CDR2 FQGNSA. Deletions cut 4 bases from V and 6 bases from J, with 13 bases between. The CDR3 covers 14 residues.